This T cell receptor (beta chain) was captured in a study of shared T cell receptors in the human thymus. Profiled with immunoSEQ multiplex PCR; TCRdb holds only in-frame clones, not every one. The table includes approximately 490,000 clones, around three quarters detected once. This clone was found a few times. The CDR3 runs 21 residues. With 0 bases clipped from V and 4 bases from J, the junction kept 19 bases outside the gene matches. Germline V gene data show CDR1 as MGHRA and CDR2 as YSYEKL. In addition, the sample was reused for a study of human thymus T cells. That source reports: Congenital heart defects were the reason for the corrective surgery that the donors, healthy Finnish infants, were having. The related literature has documented a marked overlap of thymic repertoires among unrelated individuals.

The sample comprised thymocytes. The clonotype originates from a boy in the first two years of life with a congenital heart defect. V is TRBV4-1 and J is TRBJ2-3, with 10 bases aligning to TRBD2. The CDR3 loop reads CASSQDWGASGRPYKADTQYF. CDR3 nucleotides: TGCGCCAGCAGCCAAGATTGGGGGGCTAGCGGGAGACCATACAAAGCAGATACGCAGTATTTT.